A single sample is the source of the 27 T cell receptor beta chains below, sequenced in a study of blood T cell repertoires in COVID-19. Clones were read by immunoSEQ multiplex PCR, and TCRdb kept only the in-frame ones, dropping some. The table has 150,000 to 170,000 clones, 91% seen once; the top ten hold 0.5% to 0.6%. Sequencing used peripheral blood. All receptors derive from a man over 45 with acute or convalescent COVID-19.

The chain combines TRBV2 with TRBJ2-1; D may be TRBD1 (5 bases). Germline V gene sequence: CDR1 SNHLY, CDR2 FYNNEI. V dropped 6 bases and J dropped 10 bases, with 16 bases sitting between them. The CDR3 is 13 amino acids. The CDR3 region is CASRGVELLEQFF. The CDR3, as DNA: TGTGCCAGCAGAGGGGTGGAACTGTTGGAGCAGTTCTTC.

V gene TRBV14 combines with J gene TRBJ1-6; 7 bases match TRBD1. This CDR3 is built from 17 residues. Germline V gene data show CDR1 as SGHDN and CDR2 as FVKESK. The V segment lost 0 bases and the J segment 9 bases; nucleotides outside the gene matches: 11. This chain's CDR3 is CASSQEVLGTVISPLHF. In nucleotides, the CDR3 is TGTGCCAGCAGCCAAGAAGTATTAGGGACAGTGATTTCACCCCTCCACTTT. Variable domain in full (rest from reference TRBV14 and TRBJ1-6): EAGVTQFPSHSVIEKGQTVTLRCDPISGHDNLYWYRRVMGKEIKFLLHFVKESKQDESGMPNNRFLAERTGGTYSTLKVQPAELEDSGVYFCASSQEVLGTVISPLHFGNGTRLTVT.

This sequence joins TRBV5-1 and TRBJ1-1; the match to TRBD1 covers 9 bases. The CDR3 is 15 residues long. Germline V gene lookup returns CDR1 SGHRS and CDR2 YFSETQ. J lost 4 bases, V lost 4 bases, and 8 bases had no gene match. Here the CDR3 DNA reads TGCGCCAGCAGCAGGGGACAGGGTTCTAGCACTGAAGCTTTCTTT. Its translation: CASSRGQGSSTEAFF.

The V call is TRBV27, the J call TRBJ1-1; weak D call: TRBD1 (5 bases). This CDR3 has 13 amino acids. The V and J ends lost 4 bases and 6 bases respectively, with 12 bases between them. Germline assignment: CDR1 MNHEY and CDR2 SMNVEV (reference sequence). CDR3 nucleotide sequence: TGTGCCAGCAGTTCGGCAGGGTGGTCTGAAGCTTTCTTT. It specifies CASSSAGWSEAFF.

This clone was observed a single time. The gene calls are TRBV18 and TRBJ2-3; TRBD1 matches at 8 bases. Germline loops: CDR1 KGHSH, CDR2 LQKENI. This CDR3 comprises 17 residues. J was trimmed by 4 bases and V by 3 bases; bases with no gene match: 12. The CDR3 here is CASSPEGRGRFADTQYF. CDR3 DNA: TGTGCCAGCTCACCGGAGGGCAGGGGGCGCTTCGCAGATACGCAGTATTTT. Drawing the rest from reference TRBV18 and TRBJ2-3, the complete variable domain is NAGVMQNPRHLVRRRGQEARLRCSPMKGHSHVYWYRQLPEEGLKFMVYLQKENIIDESGMPKERFSAEFPKEGPSILRIQQVVRGDSAAYFCASSPEGRGRFADTQYFGPGTRLTVL.

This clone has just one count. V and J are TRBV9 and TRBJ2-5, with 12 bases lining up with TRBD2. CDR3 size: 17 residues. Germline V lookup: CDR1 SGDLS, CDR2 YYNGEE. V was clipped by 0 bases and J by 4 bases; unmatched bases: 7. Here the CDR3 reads CASSVVPLAGGRETQYF. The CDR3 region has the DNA TGTGCCAGCAGCGTAGTGCCGCTAGCGGGGGGGCGAGAGACCCAGTACTTC.

The CDR3 region has the DNA TGTGCCAGCAGCCAACCCTGGGACAGATCGGCTGGGGCCAACGTCCTGACTTTC. It codes for CASSQPWDRSAGANVLTF. V and J are TRBV3-1 (or the pseudogene TRBV3-2) and TRBJ2-6, with 7 bases fitting TRBD1. The CDR3 sequence is 18 residues long. The V gene end was trimmed by 2 bases and the J gene end by 2 bases; junction bases not matched to a gene: 9. CDR1 is LGHDT, CDR2 YNNKEL, per germline (reference sequence).

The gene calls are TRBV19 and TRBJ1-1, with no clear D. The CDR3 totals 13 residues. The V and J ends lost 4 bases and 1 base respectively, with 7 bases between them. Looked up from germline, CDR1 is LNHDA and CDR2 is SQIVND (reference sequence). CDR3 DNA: TGTGCCAGTAGTACGGCGGGGAACACTGAAGCTTTCTTT. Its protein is CASSTAGNTEAFF. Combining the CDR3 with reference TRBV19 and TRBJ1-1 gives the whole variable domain DGGITQSPKYLFRKEGQNVTLSCEQNLNHDAMYWYRQDPGQGLRLIYYSQIVNDFQKGDIAEGYSVSREKKESFPLTVTSAQKNPTAFYLCASSTAGNTEAFFGQGTRLTVV.

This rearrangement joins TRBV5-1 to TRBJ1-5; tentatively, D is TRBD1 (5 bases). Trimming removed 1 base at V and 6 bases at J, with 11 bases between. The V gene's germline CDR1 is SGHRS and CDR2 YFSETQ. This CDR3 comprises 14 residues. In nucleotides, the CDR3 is TGCGCCAGCAGCTTGAATGGGGCCCCTCAGCCCCAGCATTTT. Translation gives CASSLNGAPQPQHF. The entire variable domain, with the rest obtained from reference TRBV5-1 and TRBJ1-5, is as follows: KAGVTQTPRYLIKTRGQQVTLSCSPISGHRSVSWYQQTPGQGLQFLFEYFSETQRNKGNFPGRFSGRQFSNSRSEMNVSTLELGDSALYLCASSLNGAPQPQHFGDGTRLSIL.

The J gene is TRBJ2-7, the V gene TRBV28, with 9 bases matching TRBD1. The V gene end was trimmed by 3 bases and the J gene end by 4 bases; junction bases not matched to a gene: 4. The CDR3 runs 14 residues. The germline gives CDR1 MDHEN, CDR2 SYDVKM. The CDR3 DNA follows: TGTGCCAGCAGTTTGGGACAGGGAAATTACGAGCAGTACGTC. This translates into CASSLGQGNYEQYV.

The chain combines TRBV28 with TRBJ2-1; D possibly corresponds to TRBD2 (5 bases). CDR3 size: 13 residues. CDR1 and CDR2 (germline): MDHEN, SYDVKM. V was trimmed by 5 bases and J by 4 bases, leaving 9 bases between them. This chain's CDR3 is CASSRTLYNEQFF. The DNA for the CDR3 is TGTGCCAGCAGTAGGACTTTATACAATGAGCAGTTCTTC.

The CDR3 reads CASSLTGTGYGYTF. CDR3 DNA: TGTGCCAGCAGTTTAACCGGGACAGGCTATGGCTACACCTTC. The chain joins TRBV27 to TRBJ1-2, with 8 bases matching TRBD1. The junction had 3 bases not matched to a gene; V was cut back by 2 bases and J by 4 bases. The germline CDR1 and CDR2 sequences are MNHEY and SMNVEV (reference sequence). This CDR3 has 14 amino acids.

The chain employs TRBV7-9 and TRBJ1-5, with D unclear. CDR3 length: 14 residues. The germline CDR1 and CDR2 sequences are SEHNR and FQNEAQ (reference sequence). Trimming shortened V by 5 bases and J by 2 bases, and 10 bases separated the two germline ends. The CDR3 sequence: CASSPGSGNQPQHF. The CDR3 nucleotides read TGTGCCAGCAGCCCTGGGAGTGGCAATCAGCCCCAGCATTTT.

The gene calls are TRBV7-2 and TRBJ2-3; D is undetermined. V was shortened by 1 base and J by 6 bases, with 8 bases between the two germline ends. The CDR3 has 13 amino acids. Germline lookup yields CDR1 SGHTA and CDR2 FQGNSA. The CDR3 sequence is CASSLVSPDTQYF. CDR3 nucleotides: TGTGCCAGCAGCTTAGTTAGTCCGGATACGCAGTATTTT.

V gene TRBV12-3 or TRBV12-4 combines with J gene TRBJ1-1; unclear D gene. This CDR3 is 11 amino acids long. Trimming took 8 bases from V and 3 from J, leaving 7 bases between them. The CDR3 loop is CASRQDTEAFF. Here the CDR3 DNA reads TGTGCCAGCCGGCAGGACACTGAAGCTTTCTTT.

The CDR3 sequence: CASSGRINQETQYF. CDR3 coding DNA: TGTGCCAGCAGCGGCCGAATTAACCAAGAGACCCAGTACTTC. This chain connects TRBV11-2 to TRBJ2-5; no firm D call. Germline CDR1 is SGHAT and CDR2 is FQNNGV. V was cut by 5 bases and J by 0 bases, with 10 bases left in between. CDR3 length equals 14 residues.

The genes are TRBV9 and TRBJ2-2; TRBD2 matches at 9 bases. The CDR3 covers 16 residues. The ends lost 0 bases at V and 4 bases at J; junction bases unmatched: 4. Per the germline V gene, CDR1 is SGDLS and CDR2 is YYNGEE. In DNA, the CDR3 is TGTGCCAGCAGCGTAGAAGCGGGGGGTGTCACCGGGGAGCTGTTTTTT. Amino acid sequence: CASSVEAGGVTGELFF.

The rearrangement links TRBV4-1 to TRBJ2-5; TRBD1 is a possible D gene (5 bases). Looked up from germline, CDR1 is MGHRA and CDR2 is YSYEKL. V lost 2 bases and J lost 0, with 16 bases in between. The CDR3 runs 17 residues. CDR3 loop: CASSQIMTDRHQETQYF. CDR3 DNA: TGCGCCAGCAGCCAAATTATGACAGATAGGCACCAAGAGACCCAGTACTTC.

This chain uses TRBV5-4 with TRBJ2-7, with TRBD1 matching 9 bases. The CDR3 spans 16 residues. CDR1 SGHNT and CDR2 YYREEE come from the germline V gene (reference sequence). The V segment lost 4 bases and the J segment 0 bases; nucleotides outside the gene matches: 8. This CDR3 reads CASSKPRTGDSYEQYF. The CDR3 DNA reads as TGTGCCAGCAGCAAACCCCGGACAGGGGACTCCTACGAGCAGTACTTC.

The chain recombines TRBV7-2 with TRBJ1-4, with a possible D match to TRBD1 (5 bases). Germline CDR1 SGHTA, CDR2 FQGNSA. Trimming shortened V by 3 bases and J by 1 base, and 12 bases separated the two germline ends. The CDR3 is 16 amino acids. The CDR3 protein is CASSLGGGGTNEKLFF. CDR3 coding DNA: TGTGCCAGCAGCTTGGGTGGGGGAGGAACTAATGAAAAACTGTTTTTT.

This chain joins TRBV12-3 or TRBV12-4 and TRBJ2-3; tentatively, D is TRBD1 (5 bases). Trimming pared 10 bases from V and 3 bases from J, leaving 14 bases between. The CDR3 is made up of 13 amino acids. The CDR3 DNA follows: TGTGCCACTTCTCACCAGGGTACAGATACGCAGTATTTT. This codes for CATSHQGTDTQYF.

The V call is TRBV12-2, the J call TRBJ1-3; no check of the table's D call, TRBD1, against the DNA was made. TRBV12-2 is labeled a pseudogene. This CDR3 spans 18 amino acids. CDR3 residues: CASRRRDRGFSRRNTIYF. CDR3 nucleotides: TGTGCAAGTCGCCGACGGGACAGGGGATTTAGCCGAAGAAACACCATATATTTT.

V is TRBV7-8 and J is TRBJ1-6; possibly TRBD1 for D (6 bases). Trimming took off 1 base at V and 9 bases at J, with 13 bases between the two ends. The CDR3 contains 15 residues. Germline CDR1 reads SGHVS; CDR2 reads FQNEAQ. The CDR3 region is CASSLGDTPRSPLHF. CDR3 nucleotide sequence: TGTGCCAGCAGCTTAGGGGACACCCCCCGTTCACCCCTCCACTTT. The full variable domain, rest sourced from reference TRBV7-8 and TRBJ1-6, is GAGVSQSPRYKVAKRGQDVALRCDPISGHVSLFWYQQALGQGPEFLTYFQNEAQLDKSGLPSDRFFAERPEGSVSTLKIQRTQQEDSAVYLCASSLGDTPRSPLHFGNGTRLTVT.

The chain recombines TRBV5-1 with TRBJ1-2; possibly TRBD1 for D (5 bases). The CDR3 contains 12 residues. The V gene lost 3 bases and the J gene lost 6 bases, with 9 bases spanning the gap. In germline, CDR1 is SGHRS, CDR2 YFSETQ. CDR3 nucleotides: TGCGCCAGCAGCTCCGGGACTGATGGCTACACCTTC. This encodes CASSSGTDGYTF.

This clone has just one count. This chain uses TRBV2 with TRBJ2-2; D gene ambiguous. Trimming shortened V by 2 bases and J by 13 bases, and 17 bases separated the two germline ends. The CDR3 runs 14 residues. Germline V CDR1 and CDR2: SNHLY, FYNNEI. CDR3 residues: CASSELLVAGVLFF. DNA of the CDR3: TGTGCCAGCAGTGAATTGCTCGTAGCCGGTGTGCTGTTTTTT. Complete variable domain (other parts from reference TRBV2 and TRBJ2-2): EPEVTQTPSHQVTQMGQEVILRCVPISNHLYFYWYRQILGQKVEFLVSFYNNEISEKSEIFDDQFSVERPDGSNFTLKIRSTKLEDSAMYFCASSELLVAGVLFFGEGSRLTVL.

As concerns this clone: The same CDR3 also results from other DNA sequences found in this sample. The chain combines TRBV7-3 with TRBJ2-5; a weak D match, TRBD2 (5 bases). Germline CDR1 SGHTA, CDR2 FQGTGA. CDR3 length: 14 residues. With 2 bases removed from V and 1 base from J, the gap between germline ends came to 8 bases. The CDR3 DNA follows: TGTGCCAGCAGCTTAGGAGGCCCCCAAGAGACCCAGTACTTC. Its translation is CASSLGGPQETQYF.

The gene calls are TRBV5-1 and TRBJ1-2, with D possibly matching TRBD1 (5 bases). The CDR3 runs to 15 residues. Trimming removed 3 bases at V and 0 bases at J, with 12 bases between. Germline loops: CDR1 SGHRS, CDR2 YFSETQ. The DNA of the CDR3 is TGCGCCAGCAGCTCCTTCGGGGGATCTAACTATGGCTACACCTTC. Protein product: CASSSFGGSNYGYTF.